This T cell receptor (beta chain) was sequenced during a study of resident and recirculating memory T cells in vitiligo. CDR1 and CDR2 (germline): LNHDA, SQIVND (reference sequence). V was clipped by 1 base and J by 3 bases, with 13 bases between them. The CDR3 sequence is 15 residues long. Generated by immunoSEQ multiplex PCR, the TCRdb table keeps only in-frame clones and is missing some. The table shows about 76,000 clones, with roughly nine tenths occurring only once. The V and J genes are TRBV19 and TRBJ2-7, with D possibly being TRBD2 (5 bases). Sequences were obtained from blood. The clonotype originates from a male donor with vitiligo. The CDR3 region has the DNA TGTGCCAGTAGTATAGCGGACTCCTTCCTCTACGAGCAGTACTTC. Residues: CASSIADSFLYEQYF.